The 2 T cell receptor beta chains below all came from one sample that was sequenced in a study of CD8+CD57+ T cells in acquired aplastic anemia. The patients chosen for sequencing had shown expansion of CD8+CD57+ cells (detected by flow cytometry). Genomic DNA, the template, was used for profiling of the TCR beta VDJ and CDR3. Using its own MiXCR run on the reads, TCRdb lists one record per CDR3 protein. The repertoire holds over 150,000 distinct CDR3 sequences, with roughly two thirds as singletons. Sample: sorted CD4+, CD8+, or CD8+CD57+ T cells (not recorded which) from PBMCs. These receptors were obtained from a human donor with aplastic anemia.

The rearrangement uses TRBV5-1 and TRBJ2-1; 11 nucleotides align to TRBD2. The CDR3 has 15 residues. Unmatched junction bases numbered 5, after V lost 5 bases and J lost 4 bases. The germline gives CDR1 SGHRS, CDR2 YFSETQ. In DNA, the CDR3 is TGCGCCAGCAGTGGTGGGACTAGCGGTTACAATGAGCAGTTCTTC. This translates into CASSGGTSGYNEQFF.

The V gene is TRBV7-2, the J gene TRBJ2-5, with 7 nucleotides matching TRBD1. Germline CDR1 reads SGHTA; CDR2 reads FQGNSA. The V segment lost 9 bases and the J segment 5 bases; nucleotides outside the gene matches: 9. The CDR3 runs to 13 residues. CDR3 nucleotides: TGTGCCAGTAGCCGCCGGGACAGCGAGACCCAGTACTTC. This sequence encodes CASSRRDSETQYF.